This record covers a single T cell receptor beta chain. Its antigen is still unknown. The sample belongs to a study of graft-versus-host responses after intestinal transplantation. Whole-study context: Recipients were all induced with anti-thymocyte globulin, then given tacrolimus and steroids for 2 to 3 years. The study's findings and limits: There were GvH clones found in recipient marrow, and some of them appeared first in ileum or blood. Peak circulating GvH clone levels were associated with early post-transplant HvG declines.

Germline loops: CDR1 KGHSH, CDR2 LQKENI. Trimming took off 6 bases at V and 1 base at J, with 13 bases between the two ends. The CDR3 is made up of 15 amino acids. Here immunoSEQ multiplex PCR was the method, and the copy in TCRdb shows in-frame clones only, minus some. The table lists 35,000 to 45,000 clones, nearly 90% of them singletons. The source material was PBMCs, sampled 267 days after transplant. This sequence joins TRBV18 and TRBJ2-1; D unclear. The TCR originated in a human patient who received an intestinal transplant, so some T cells may come from the graft donor. The CDR3 here is CASSRSPESYNEQFF. The DNA of the CDR3 is TGTGCCAGCTCCCGAAGCCCAGAATCCTACAATGAGCAGTTCTTC.